The 18 T cell receptor beta chains given below trace back to one sample, sequenced in a study of T cells in Graves' hyperthyroidism and ophthalmopathy. RNA transcripts gave rise to amplified TCR beta CDR3 regions. The study used the HTBI primer set for a first-round RT-PCR of the TCR CDR3. TCRdb analysed the multiplex PCR reads with MiXCR anew, one entry per CDR3 protein. The data hold more than 650,000 distinct CDR3 sequences, with 13% to 15% observed a single time. Material for sequencing was blood. The receptors originated from a woman aged 18-29 years with Graves' hyperthyroidism.

This clonotype has a handful of counts. The J gene is TRBJ1-6, the V gene TRBV4-1; 8 bases are a match to TRBD1. The CDR3 is 14 residues long. Germline lookup yields CDR1 MGHRA and CDR2 YSYEKL. V dropped 0 bases and J dropped 14; count of bases not matched to a gene: 6. The CDR3 here is CASSQDGQGLSLHF. The CDR3 bases are TGCGCCAGCAGCCAAGATGGACAGGGTCTTTCCCTCCACTTT.

This clonotype was counted at least ten times. V gene TRBV7-8 combines with J gene TRBJ2-7; possible D gene TRBD2, 5 bases. The CDR3 loop spans 16 amino acids. Germline V lookup: CDR1 SGHVS, CDR2 FQNEAQ. V was pared by 2 bases and J by 4 bases, with 18 bases between. The CDR3 loop is CASSLKRGAFAYEQYF. CDR3 nucleotide sequence: TGTGCCAGCAGCTTAAAACGGGGAGCCTTTGCTTACGAGCAGTACTTC.

Of note for this clonotype: The conserved closing phenylalanine or tryptophan is absent in this CDR3, likely reflecting a read error. The CDR3 is CASSPSLSSYEQYL. In DNA, the CDR3 is TGCGCCAGCAGCCCCAGCCTGAGCTCCTACGAGCAGTACCTC. The chain recombines TRBV10-2 with TRBJ2-7, with D unclear. Deletions cut 6 bases from V and 0 bases from J, with 12 bases between. Germline loops: CDR1 WSHSY, CDR2 SAAADI. The CDR3 length is 14 residues.

This clonotype has more than one count but fewer than ten. This rearrangement joins TRBV6-1 to TRBJ2-1; 10 bases line up with TRBD1. The length of the CDR3 is 15 residues. The germline V gene encodes CDR1 MNHNS and CDR2 SASEGT. Trimming took 7 bases from V and 7 from J; bases not matched to a gene: 10. The CDR3 sequence is CASTKRQGAVNEQFF. The DNA of the CDR3 is TGTGCCAGCACCAAGAGACAGGGGGCAGTAAATGAGCAGTTCTTC.

This clonotype has just a few counts. This chain links TRBV6-1 with TRBJ2-7; the D is unclear. The CDR3 loop spans 13 amino acids. Deletions cut 8 bases from V and 3 bases from J, with 14 bases between. Per germline, CDR1 MNHNS and CDR2 SASEGT. The CDR3 DNA follows: TGTGCCAGCGGGCCCGGGTCGGGCTACGAGCAGTACTTC. Translated, it gives CASGPGSGYEQYF.

This clonotype came up a few times. The chain links TRBV4-3 to TRBJ1-1, with D possibly TRBD1 on 5 matching bases. The CDR3 consists of 17 residues. The germline V and J ends were trimmed by 1 base and 0 bases, with 15 bases remaining between them. CDR1 and CDR2 (germline): LGHNA, YSLEER. The DNA of the CDR3 is TGCGCCAGCAGCCAAGTAAGGGGCAGCAGCATGAACACTGAAGCTTTCTTT. Its protein is CASSQVRGSSMNTEAFF.

This clonotype was recorded a few times. This chain connects TRBV6-6 to TRBJ2-3; TRBD1 matches 9 bases. The germline V gene has CDR1 MNHNY and CDR2 SVGAGI (reference sequence). This CDR3 spans 15 amino acids. Losses at the gene ends were 2 bases for V and 6 bases for J; bases not matched to a gene: 6. The CDR3 region has the DNA TGTGCCAGCAGTTACCCCCGACAGGGGGGTGATACGCAGTATTTT. Its protein is CASSYPRQGGDTQYF.

This clonotype was recorded many times. The gene calls are TRBV20-1 and TRBJ2-1; D may be TRBD2 (5 bases). Trimming removed 2 bases at V and 7 bases at J, with 21 bases between. The germline gives CDR1 DFQATT, CDR2 SNEGSKA (reference sequence). The CDR3 totals 16 residues. This chain's CDR3 is CSARMGSGERLNEQFF. DNA of the CDR3: TGCAGTGCTAGAATGGGGTCCGGGGAGCGGCTAAATGAGCAGTTCTTC.

The table lists this clonotype with a few counts. The gene calls are TRBV7-6 and TRBJ2-1; TRBD2 matches at 8 bases. CDR1 is SGHVS, CDR2 FNYEAQ, per germline. Trimming at V came to 5 bases and at J to 9 bases, leaving 18 bases not matched to a gene. The CDR3 is 17 residues long. The DNA of the CDR3 is TGTGCCAGCAGCCCCCGGAAGGCGGGAGGCTATAGGTCTGAGCAGTTCTTC. This sequence encodes CASSPRKAGGYRSEQFF.

This clonotype was found many times. The genes are TRBV2 and TRBJ2-1; D unclear. Germline V gene lookup returns CDR1 SNHLY and CDR2 FYNNEI. V gave up 8 bases and J gave up 4 bases, with 3 bases separating them. The CDR3 contains 10 residues. The CDR3 DNA follows: TGTGCCAGCGAATACAATGAGCAGTTCTTC. The encoded protein is CASEYNEQFF. The full variable domain, rest sourced from reference TRBV2 and TRBJ2-1, is EPEVTQTPSHQVTQMGQEVILRCVPISNHLYFYWYRQILGQKVEFLVSFYNNEISEKSEIFDDQFSVERPDGSNFTLKIRSTKLEDSAMYFCASEYNEQFFGPGTRLTVL.

This clonotype occurred a few times. The chain links TRBV29-1 to TRBJ2-2, with 7 positions matching TRBD1. The CDR3 consists of 15 residues. V gave up 3 bases and J gave up 0 bases; unmatched junction bases: 4. Per germline, CDR1 SQVTM and CDR2 ANQGSEA. CDR3 in DNA: TGCAGCGTTGAGAGGGGGACAGCGAACACCGGGGAGCTGTTTTTT. Its protein product is CSVERGTANTGELFF.

The chain is built from TRBV30 and TRBJ2-1; D gene unclear. Trimming shortened V by 4 bases and J by 3 bases, and 16 bases separated the two germline ends. Per germline, CDR1 GTSNPN and CDR2 SVGIG (reference sequence). This CDR3 spans 15 amino acids. CDR3 loop: CAWKVWRDLYNEQFF. The CDR3 nucleotides read TGTGCCTGGAAAGTGTGGCGAGATCTCTACAATGAGCAGTTCTTC.

This clonotype was found a few times. V is TRBV30 and J is TRBJ2-1; 10 bases line up with TRBD2. V shed 3 bases, J shed 9 bases, and the junction held 5 bases outside the gene matches. The CDR3 sequence is 13 residues long. Germline CDR1 reads GTSNPN; CDR2 reads SVGIG (reference sequence). The CDR3 DNA reads as TGTGCCTGGAGAGCTAGCGGGAGTGGTGAGCAGTTCTTC. Residues: CAWRASGSGEQFF.

This clonotype was seen repeatedly, ten times or more. The gene calls are TRBV20-1 and TRBJ2-3, with D possibly being TRBD1 (5 bases). The germline gives CDR1 DFQATT, CDR2 SNEGSKA (reference sequence). The CDR3 is made up of 11 amino acids. V was cut by 6 bases and J by 4 bases, with 8 bases left in between. The DNA for the CDR3 is TGCAGTGCCCAGGGCCCAGATACGCAGTATTTT. As protein: CSAQGPDTQYF.

This chain connects TRBV2 to TRBJ1-1; D is possibly TRBD1 (5 bases). Between the trimmed V and J ends, which lost 3 bases and 4 bases, there was a span of 9 bases. The V gene's germline CDR1 is SNHLY and CDR2 FYNNEI. The CDR3 loop spans 13 amino acids. The CDR3 DNA reads as TGTGCCAGCAGTGAGCAGGGAACCACTGAAGCTTTCTTT. Translated: CASSEQGTTEAFF. Using reference TRBV2 and TRBJ1-1 for the parts outside the CDR3, the full variable domain is EPEVTQTPSHQVTQMGQEVILRCVPISNHLYFYWYRQILGQKVEFLVSFYNNEISEKSEIFDDQFSVERPDGSNFTLKIRSTKLEDSAMYFCASSEQGTTEAFFGQGTRLTVV.

There are many counts of this clonotype. The chain recombines TRBV20-1 with TRBJ1-2; 8 bases match TRBD1. This CDR3 has 14 residues. Germline CDR1 reads DFQATT; CDR2 reads SNEGSKA (reference sequence). With V trimmed by 5 bases and J by 8 bases, 13 bases remained unmatched. The CDR3 spells CSALDRAVPYGYTF. CDR3 bases: TGCAGTGCTTTGGACAGGGCCGTGCCTTACGGCTACACCTTC.

This clonotype was seen more than once but under ten times. This chain uses TRBV30 with TRBJ2-3; 12 bases map to TRBD2. Germline values: CDR1 GTSNPN, CDR2 SVGIG (reference sequence). The junction had 10 bases not matched to a gene; V was cut back by 0 bases and J by 0 bases. The CDR3 sequence is 19 residues long. The CDR3 DNA is TGTGCCTGGAGTGTACGGCTAGCGGGAGGGGCGTGGAGCACAGATACGCAGTATTTT. This translates into CAWSVRLAGGAWSTDTQYF.

This chain links TRBV5-1 with TRBJ2-3; D call uncertain. From germline, CDR1 is SGHRS and CDR2 YFSETQ. The V and J ends lost 1 base and 0 bases respectively, with 9 bases between them. This CDR3 has 15 amino acids. The CDR3 is CASSLISQSTDTQYF. The CDR3 DNA follows: TGCGCCAGCAGCTTGATATCTCAAAGCACAGATACGCAGTATTTT.